This T cell receptor beta chain was captured in a study of radiation and T cells in renal cell carcinoma. Study as a whole: Nephrectomy followed 15 Gy stereotactic body radiation by 4 weeks.

Whole-study findings and limits: Baseline intratumoral clonotype presence is unknown without pretreatment biopsies.

The time point denotes: baseline pretreatment blood. Treatment in this sample: 15 Gy SBRT to primary tumor, nephrectomy 4 weeks later. After SBRT, blood was collected at 2 and 4 weeks, plus baseline. The tumor was a clear cell renal cell carcinoma. The CDR3 totals 14 residues. Trimming left V 4 bases short and J 4 bases short, with 13 bases between. Germline CDR1 and CDR2: MGHRA and YSYEKL. Clones were sequenced by immunoSEQ multiplex PCR, and TCRdb holds only the in-frame ones, with some missing. The sample holds about 22,000 clones, about 80% seen once. Of note for this clone: No antigen is known for it.

The specimen comprised blood, sampled from a patient whose treatment included radiotherapy and nephrectomy. This TCR derives from a man in his 60s with renal cell carcinoma. V is TRBV4-1 and J is TRBJ1-2; no reliable D call. DNA for the CDR3: TGCGCCAGCAGCCGCGGTGGGCTCGGCTATGGCTACACCTTC. Translated: CASSRGGLGYGYTF.